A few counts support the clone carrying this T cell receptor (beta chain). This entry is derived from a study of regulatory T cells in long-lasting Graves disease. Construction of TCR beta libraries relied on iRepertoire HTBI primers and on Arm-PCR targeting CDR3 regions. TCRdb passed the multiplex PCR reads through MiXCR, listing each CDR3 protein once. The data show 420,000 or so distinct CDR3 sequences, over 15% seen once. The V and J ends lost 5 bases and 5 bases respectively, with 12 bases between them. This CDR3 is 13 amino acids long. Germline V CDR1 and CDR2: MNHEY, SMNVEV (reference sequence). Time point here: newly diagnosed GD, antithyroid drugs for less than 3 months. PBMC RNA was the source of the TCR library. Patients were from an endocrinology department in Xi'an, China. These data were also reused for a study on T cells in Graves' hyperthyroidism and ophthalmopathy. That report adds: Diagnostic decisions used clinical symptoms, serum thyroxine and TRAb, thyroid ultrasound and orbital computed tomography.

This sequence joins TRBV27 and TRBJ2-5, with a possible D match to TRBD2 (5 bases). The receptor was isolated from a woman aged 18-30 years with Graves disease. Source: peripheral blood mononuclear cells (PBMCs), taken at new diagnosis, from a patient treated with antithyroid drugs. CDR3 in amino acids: CASSGGFHETQYF. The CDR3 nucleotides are TGTGCCAGCAGTGGCGGGTTCCACGAGACCCAGTACTTC.